This T cell receptor beta chain appears in the sequencing data of a study of T cells after yellow fever vaccination. Points from the study as a whole: Though it reached lower strength, the secondary response hit its peak faster, day 5 versus 15. The booster saw the reappearance of most primary-vaccination clones (approximately 97% CD4, 80% to 90% CD8).

Using its own MiXCR run on the 5' RACE reads, TCRdb lists one record per CDR3 protein. The sample lists more than 350,000 distinct CDR3 sequences, around a tenth occurring once. This clonotype was seen a few times. Its specificity is unknown. With 2 bases clipped from V and 3 bases from J, the junction kept 10 bases outside the gene matches. Germline V gives CDR1 SGHRS, CDR2 YFSETQ. The CDR3 contains 16 residues. The sequencing here drew on PBMCs, taken on the day of the first yellow fever vaccination. The gene calls are TRBV5-1 and TRBJ2-7, with 8 bases aligning to TRBD1. The receptor was isolated from a man aged 18 to 29 who received the YFV17D yellow fever vaccine. CDR3 DNA: TGCGCCAGCAGCTTCGTCTCCGGGACAGGCCGCTACGAGCAGTACTTC. Protein sequence: CASSFVSGTGRYEQYF.